This passage covers 9 T cell receptor beta chains from one sample sequenced in a study of T cells expressing NK-cell markers (dated by TCRdb to 2018 to 2020). Receptor amplification or capture employed 5' RACE. TCRdb records Illumina HiSeq 2000 as the sequencer. TCRdb reprocessed the public reads and reports one entry per CDR3 protein sequence, without DNA. This sample's table lists 300,000 to 500,000 distinct CDR3 sequences. The ten largest make up about 10% of the sample. The sample taken for sequencing was blood T cells: a sorted CD56 or NKG2C T cell subset, CD4+ or CD8+ T cells, or bulk PBMC T cells (not recorded which). These TCRs come from a woman aged 45-60 years in good health. Donor details come from another sample of the same person, matched by shared clones.

The gene calls are TRBV6-5 and TRBJ2-5; TCRdb returns TRBD1, unconfirmable since there is no DNA. The CDR3 runs to 15 residues. Germline V CDR1 and CDR2: MNHEY, SVGAGI. The CDR3 region is CASSWSNRGEETQYF.

The V call is TRBV5-4, the J call TRBJ1-1. Germline values: CDR1 SGHNT, CDR2 YYREEE (reference sequence). The CDR3 runs 14 residues. CDR3 sequence: CASSLDRENTEAFF.

The chain recombines TRBV12-3 or TRBV12-4 with TRBJ2-7; there is no DNA to check the TCRdb D call of TRBD1. This CDR3 region has 13 residues. The CDR3 sequence: CASSFLFRGEQYF.

The chain has TRBV20-1 and TRBJ2-7; TCRdb reports TRBD1, a call that lacks DNA to check it against. Germline CDR1 is DFQATT and CDR2 is SNEGSKA (reference sequence). The CDR3 length is 13 residues. CDR3 amino acids: CSARGLQGYEQYF.

The chain combines TRBV10-3 with TRBJ2-1. This CDR3 contains 14 residues. Germline-derived CDR1 and CDR2 are ENHRY and SYGVKD. This CDR3 is CAITDRGRSYEQFF.

CDR3 residues: CASSEGQSPSYGYTF. This chain uses TRBV6-1 with TRBJ1-2. Germline CDR1 reads MNHNS; CDR2 reads SASEGT. This CDR3 has 15 amino acids.

V and J are TRBV10-2 and TRBJ2-2. Germline CDR1 and CDR2: WSHSY and SAAADI. There are 14 residues in the CDR3. The CDR3 sequence is CASLGSLNTGELFF.

The gene calls are TRBV7-9 and TRBJ2-2; TCRdb returns TRBD2, unconfirmable since there is no DNA. This CDR3 is 15 amino acids long. Per germline, CDR1 SEHNR and CDR2 FQNEAQ (reference sequence). The CDR3 here is CASSITSGNTGELFF.

The chain recombines TRBV6-5 with TRBJ2-1; the D gene TCRdb calls, TRBD1, cannot be checked with no DNA. Germline-derived CDR1 and CDR2 are MNHEY and SVGAGI. The length of the CDR3 is 17 residues. CDR3 loop: CASSYSSRTRFYNEQFF.